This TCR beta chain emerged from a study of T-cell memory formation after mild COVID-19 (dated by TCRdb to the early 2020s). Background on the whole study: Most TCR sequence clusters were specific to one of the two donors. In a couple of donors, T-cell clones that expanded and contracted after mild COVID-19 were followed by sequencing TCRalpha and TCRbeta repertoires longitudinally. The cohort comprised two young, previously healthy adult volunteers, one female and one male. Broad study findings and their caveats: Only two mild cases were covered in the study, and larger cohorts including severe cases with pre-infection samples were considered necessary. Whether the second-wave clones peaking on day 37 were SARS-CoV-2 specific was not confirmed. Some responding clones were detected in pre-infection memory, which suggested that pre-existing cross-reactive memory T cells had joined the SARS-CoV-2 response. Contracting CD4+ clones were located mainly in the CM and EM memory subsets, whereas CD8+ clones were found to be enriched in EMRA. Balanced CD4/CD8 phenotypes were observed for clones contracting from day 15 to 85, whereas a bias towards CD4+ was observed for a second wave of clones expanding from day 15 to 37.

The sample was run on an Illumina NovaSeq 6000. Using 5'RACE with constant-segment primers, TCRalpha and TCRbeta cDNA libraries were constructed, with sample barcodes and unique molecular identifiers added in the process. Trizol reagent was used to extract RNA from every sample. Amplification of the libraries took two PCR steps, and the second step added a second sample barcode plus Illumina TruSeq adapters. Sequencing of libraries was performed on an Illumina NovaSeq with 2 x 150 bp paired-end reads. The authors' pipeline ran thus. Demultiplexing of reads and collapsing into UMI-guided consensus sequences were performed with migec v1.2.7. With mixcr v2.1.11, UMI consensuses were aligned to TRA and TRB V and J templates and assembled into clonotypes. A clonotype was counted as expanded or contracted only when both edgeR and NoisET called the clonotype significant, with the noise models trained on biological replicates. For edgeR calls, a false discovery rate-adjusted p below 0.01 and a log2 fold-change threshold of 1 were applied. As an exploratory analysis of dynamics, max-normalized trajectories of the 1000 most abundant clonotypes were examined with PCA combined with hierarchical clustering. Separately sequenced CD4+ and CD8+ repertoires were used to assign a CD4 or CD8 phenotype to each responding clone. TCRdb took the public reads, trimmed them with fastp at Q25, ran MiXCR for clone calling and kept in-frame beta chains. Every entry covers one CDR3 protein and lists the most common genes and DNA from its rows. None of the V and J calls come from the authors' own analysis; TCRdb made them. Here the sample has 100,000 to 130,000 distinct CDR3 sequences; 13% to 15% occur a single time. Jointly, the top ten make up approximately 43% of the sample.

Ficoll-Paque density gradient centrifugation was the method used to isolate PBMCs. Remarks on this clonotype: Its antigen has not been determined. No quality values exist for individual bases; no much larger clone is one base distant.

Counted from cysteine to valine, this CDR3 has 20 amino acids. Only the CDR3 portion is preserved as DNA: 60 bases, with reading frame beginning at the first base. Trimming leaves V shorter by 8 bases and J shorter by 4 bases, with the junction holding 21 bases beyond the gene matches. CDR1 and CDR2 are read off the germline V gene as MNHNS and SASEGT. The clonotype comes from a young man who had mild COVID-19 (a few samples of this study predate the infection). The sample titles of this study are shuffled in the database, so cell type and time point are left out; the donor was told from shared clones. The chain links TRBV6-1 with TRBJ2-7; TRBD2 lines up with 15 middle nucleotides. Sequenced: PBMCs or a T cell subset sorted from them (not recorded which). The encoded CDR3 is CASVFPRYRTSGGARYEQYV. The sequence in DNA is TGTGCCAGCGTCTTCCCCCGATATAGGACTAGCGGGGGGGCCAGGTACGAGCAGTACGTC.